Presented here are 30 T cell receptor beta chains from one specimen sequenced in a study of radiation and T cells in renal cell carcinoma. The time point is: blood 2 weeks post-SBRT. Indicated treatment: 15 Gy SBRT to primary tumor, nephrectomy 4 weeks later. This table comes from immunoSEQ multiplex PCR, and its TCRdb copy is limited to in-frame clones, with some not included. Among 70,000 to 80,000 clones listed, around 85% were seen once. This sample comprised blood, obtained from a patient whose treatment included radiotherapy and nephrectomy. The receptors were sampled from a woman in her forties or fifties with renal cell carcinoma.

The genes are TRBV7-9 and TRBJ1-4; D is undetermined. Germline CDR1 reads SEHNR; CDR2 reads FQNEAQ (reference sequence). Trimming removed 1 base at V and 7 bases at J, with 7 bases between. CDR3 length: 13 residues. The CDR3: CASSLEAGEKLFF. The DNA for the CDR3 is TGTGCCAGCAGCTTAGAGGCGGGTGAAAAACTGTTTTTT. Based on the CDR3 plus reference TRBV7-9 and TRBJ1-4, the full variable domain is DTGVSQNPRHKITKRGQNVTFRCDPISEHNRLYWYRQTLGQGPEFLTYFQNEAQLEKSRLLSDRFSAERPKGSFSTLEIQRTEQGDSAMYLCASSLEAGEKLFFGSGTQLSVL.

The CDR3 DNA sequence: TGTGCCAGCAGCTACGGGGTTCGGGGTAATGAAAAACTGTTTTTT. The encoded protein is CASSYGVRGNEKLFF. The chain joins TRBV5-6 to TRBJ1-4; D unclear. The V and J ends lost 3 bases and 4 bases respectively, with 13 bases between them. Germline CDR1 is SGHDT and CDR2 is YYEEEE. The CDR3 covers 15 residues.

This chain connects TRBV6-1 to TRBJ1-1; 8 bases agree with TRBD1. Germline V gene sequence: CDR1 MNHNS, CDR2 SASEGT. V lost 2 bases to trimming and J lost 1 base; unmatched junction nucleotides: 3. The CDR3 covers 15 residues. The CDR3 sequence: CASSEIGTGNTEAFF. CDR3 nucleotide sequence: TGTGCCAGCAGTGAAATTGGGACAGGGAACACTGAAGCTTTCTTT.

The chain combines TRBV14 with TRBJ2-1, with D perhaps TRBD1 or TRBD2 (5 bases each). Germline V gene sequence: CDR1 SGHDN, CDR2 FVKESK. Between the trimmed V and J ends, which lost 3 bases and 6 bases, there was a span of 12 bases. The CDR3 contains 14 residues. In DNA, the CDR3 is TGTGCCAGCAGCCAGGCCGGGACGGTCAATGAGCAGTTCTTC. Protein sequence: CASSQAGTVNEQFF.

This clone showed up just a few times. The V and J genes are TRBV21-1 and TRBJ2-7; the table's TRBD2 call for D was not verified on the DNA. TRBV21-1 is classified as a pseudogene. The CDR3 covers 14 residues. The CDR3 reads CASSKRGGNYEQYF. The CDR3 DNA reads as TGTGCCAGCAGCAAACGTGGAGGGAACTACGAGCAGTACTTC.

The V call is TRBV5-4, the J call TRBJ1-1, with D tentatively TRBD1 (5 bases). V lost 4 bases and J lost 4, with 14 bases in between. This CDR3 has 14 residues. From germline, CDR1 is SGHNT and CDR2 YYREEE (reference sequence). The CDR3 DNA reads as TGTGCCAGCAGCCGGGGACGCCTAGGCACTGAAGCTTTCTTT. Translating it yields CASSRGRLGTEAFF.

This chain uses TRBV6-6 with TRBJ1-2; D remains unclear. The CDR3 loop spans 14 amino acids. CDR1 is MNHNY and CDR2 is SVGAGI in the germline V gene (reference sequence). Trimming took 4 bases from V and 4 from J, leaving 13 bases between them. CDR3 DNA: TGTGCCAGCAGTTCCCTTACGTCGGGCTATGGCTACACCTTC. As protein: CASSSLTSGYGYTF.

This clone was found a few times. The genes are TRBV19 and TRBJ2-1; unclear D gene. There are 10 residues in the CDR3. Deletions cut 8 bases from V and 8 bases from J, with 7 bases between. CDR1 LNHDA and CDR2 SQIVND come from the germline V gene (reference sequence). CDR3: CASLGDEQFF. CDR3 sequence (DNA): TGTGCCAGTCTTGGGGATGAGCAGTTCTTC.

The rearrangement joins TRBV5-1 to TRBJ2-7; D remains unclear. Germline V gives CDR1 SGHRS, CDR2 YFSETQ. The V end lost 4 bases, the J end lost 1 base, and 3 bases lay between the germline ends. This CDR3 comprises 11 residues. CDR3 sequence: CASSISYEQYF. CDR3 bases: TGCGCCAGCAGCATTTCCTACGAGCAGTACTTC.

The rearrangement joins TRBV19 to TRBJ1-1; maybe TRBD1 (6 bases). The germline V gene has CDR1 LNHDA and CDR2 SQIVND (reference sequence). Trimming removed 4 bases from V and 5 bases from J, with 14 bases in between. The CDR3 consists of 14 residues. Here the CDR3 DNA reads TGTGCCAGTAGTACCGCAGGGGCTGGAACTGAAGCTTTCTTT. Translating it yields CASSTAGAGTEAFF.

The chain links TRBV6-4 to TRBJ1-2, with D maybe TRBD1 (5 bases). There are 15 residues in the CDR3. Germline-derived CDR1 and CDR2 are MRHNA and SNTAGT. V shed 3 bases and J shed 8 bases, with 19 bases lying between them. The CDR3 spells CASSEDAGGSGGYTF. CDR3 coding DNA: TGTGCCAGCAGTGAAGACGCGGGGGGGTCGGGAGGCTACACCTTC.

This clone was seen a handful of times. The sample carries other DNA sequences with the same CDR3. The chain recombines TRBV19 with TRBJ1-1; 8 nucleotides match TRBD1. V gave up 2 bases and J gave up 1 base; unmatched junction bases: 0. This CDR3 has 14 amino acids. Germline CDR1 is LNHDA and CDR2 is SQIVND (reference sequence). CDR3 DNA sequence: TGTGCCAGTAGTATACAGGGGGCGAACACTGAAGCTTTCTTT. Its protein product is CASSIQGANTEAFF.

This clone came up once. This rearrangement joins TRBV19 to TRBJ2-7; D possibly corresponds to TRBD1 (6 bases). Germline CDR1 LNHDA, CDR2 SQIVND (reference sequence). The CDR3 covers 12 residues. The V gene lost 6 bases and the J gene lost 3 bases, with 9 bases spanning the gap. This chain's CDR3 is CASRDSLYEQYF. The DNA of the CDR3 is TGTGCCAGTAGGGACAGTCTCTACGAGCAGTACTTC.

The chain combines TRBV6-5 with TRBJ2-7, with D perhaps matching TRBD1 (6 bases). Germline CDR1 and CDR2: MNHEY and SVGAGI. This CDR3 has 12 amino acids. V shed 5 bases and J shed 4 bases, with 9 bases lying between them. The CDR3 region has the DNA TGTGCCAGCAGTCACGACAGGTACGAGCAGTACTTC. Protein sequence: CASSHDRYEQYF.

This chain connects TRBV7-8 to TRBJ1-5; 10 positions match TRBD1. This CDR3 is 15 amino acids long. V trimming: 5 bases; J trimming: 7 bases; junction bases outside the gene matches: 8. CDR1 SGHVS and CDR2 FQNEAQ come from the germline V gene. CDR3 residues: CASSPRDRGNQPQHF. In nucleotides, the CDR3 is TGTGCCAGCAGCCCCCGGGACAGGGGTAACCAGCCCCAGCATTTT.

J is TRBJ1-2 and V is TRBV28; tentatively, D is TRBD1 (5 bases). Germline CDR1 reads MDHEN; CDR2 reads SYDVKM. V lost 6 bases to trimming and J lost 5 bases, with 13 bases between them. CDR3 length: 13 residues. CDR3 sequence: CASRTGAGYGYTF. The CDR3 DNA follows: TGTGCCAGCAGAACCGGGGCGGGGTATGGCTACACCTTC.

The chain carries TRBV19 and TRBJ2-4, with D possibly matching TRBD1 (6 bases). V was pared by 5 bases and J by 0 bases, with 14 bases between. The CDR3 covers 16 residues. Per the germline V gene, CDR1 is LNHDA and CDR2 is SQIVND (reference sequence). The CDR3 loop is CASSLRTAIAKNIQYF. The CDR3 nucleotides read TGTGCCAGTAGTTTGCGGACAGCAATAGCCAAAAACATTCAGTACTTC.

V and J are TRBV4-3 and TRBJ2-1, with D perhaps being TRBD1 or TRBD2 (5 bases each). The CDR3 runs to 15 residues. The V and J ends lost 4 bases and 8 bases respectively, with 18 bases between them. Germline CDR1 and CDR2: LGHNA and YSLEER. Here the CDR3 DNA reads TGCGCCAGCAGCCTGGGGGTCAGGGTAATCGATGAGCAGTTCTTC. Protein: CASSLGVRVIDEQFF.

The chain combines TRBV11-2 with TRBJ2-5; 14 positions match TRBD2. Germline CDR1 and CDR2: SGHAT and FQNNGV. The CDR3 has 17 residues. After removal of 5 bases from V and 3 bases from J, the junction contained 8 bases not matched to a gene. CDR3 DNA: TGTGCCAGCAGCCAGAATGTGGGACTAGCGGGGGAAGAGACCCAGTACTTC. Translated, it gives CASSQNVGLAGEETQYF.

V and J are TRBV6-1 and TRBJ2-1, with TRBD1 identical over 10 bases. Unmatched junction bases numbered 4, after V lost 5 bases and J lost 9 bases. The CDR3 sequence is 13 residues long. The germline V gene has CDR1 MNHNS and CDR2 SASEGT. This chain's CDR3 is CASSLDRGGEQFF. The DNA of the CDR3 is TGTGCCAGCAGTTTGGACAGGGGGGGTGAGCAGTTCTTC.

V gene TRBV19 combines with J gene TRBJ2-3; a weak D match, TRBD1 (5 bases). This CDR3 region has 13 residues. The ends were cut back, 10 bases at V and 1 base at J, with 12 bases in the middle. Looked up from germline, CDR1 is LNHDA and CDR2 is SQIVND (reference sequence). CDR3 protein: CATRERGTDTQYF. CDR3 bases: TGTGCCACCAGGGAAAGGGGCACAGATACGCAGTATTTT.

This sequence joins TRBV19 and TRBJ1-4, with 7 bases lining up with TRBD1. The CDR3 is 16 amino acids. From germline, CDR1 is LNHDA and CDR2 SQIVND (reference sequence). V trimming: 4 bases; J trimming: 7 bases; junction bases outside the gene matches: 12. The CDR3 region is CASSTRQGWRGEKLFF. CDR3 DNA sequence: TGTGCCAGTAGTACGAGACAGGGATGGAGGGGTGAAAAACTGTTTTTT.

The chain links TRBV7-2 to TRBJ1-5; 7 positions match TRBD1. V trimming: 1 base; J trimming: 3 bases; junction bases outside the gene matches: 3. This CDR3 contains 15 residues. Germline V lookup: CDR1 SGHTA, CDR2 FQGNSA. CDR3 bases: TGTGCCAGCAGCTTAGTGGGACAGATCAATCAGCCCCAGCATTTT. This sequence encodes CASSLVGQINQPQHF.

V is TRBV7-2 and J is TRBJ2-7; 9 bases match TRBD1. Germline CDR1 reads SGHTA; CDR2 reads FQGNSA. Unmatched junction bases numbered 14, after V lost 6 bases and J lost 5 bases. This CDR3 region has 16 residues. The CDR3 sequence: CASRWDRDGSRDEQYF. DNA of the CDR3: TGTGCCAGCAGGTGGGACAGGGACGGCAGTAGGGACGAGCAGTACTTC.

This clone appeared once. The chain is built from TRBV21-1 and TRBJ2-6; the table gives TRBD1 as D, unverified against the DNA. TRBV21-1 is classified as a pseudogene. The CDR3 length is 16 residues. The CDR3 sequence: CASLTGDVSGANVLTF. The CDR3 DNA is TGTGCCAGTCTGACAGGGGACGTCTCTGGGGCCAACGTCCTGACTTTC.

About this clone: Other DNA sequences from this sample encode an identical CDR3 as well. J is TRBJ2-3 and V is TRBV30; perhaps TRBD2 as D (6 bases). The V end was cut by 2 bases, the J end by 3 bases, with 15 bases between. CDR3 length: 15 residues. In germline, CDR1 is GTSNPN, CDR2 SVGIG (reference sequence). The DNA of the CDR3 is TGTGCCTGGAGTCAGGGCGGAGGGGCAACAGATACGCAGTATTTT. Translated, it gives CAWSQGGGATDTQYF.

This chain joins TRBV5-6 and TRBJ1-2; D is unresolved. This CDR3 contains 12 residues. Per the germline V gene, CDR1 is SGHDT and CDR2 is YYEEEE. Trimming took 6 bases from V and 2 from J, leaving 8 bases between them. The DNA of the CDR3 is TGTGCCAGCACCGGACGGAACTATGGCTACACCTTC. It translates to CASTGRNYGYTF.

This clone was counted between two and nine times. The chain couples TRBV4-3 to TRBJ1-6; tentative D call: TRBD1 (6 bases). This CDR3 contains 12 residues. Deletions cut 3 bases from V and 11 bases from J, with 8 bases between. Germline CDR1 reads LGHNA; CDR2 reads YSLEER. Written as DNA, the CDR3 is TGCGCCAGCAGCCAGACAGGACCACCCCTCCACTTT. Translating gives CASSQTGPPLHF.

As for this clone: The same CDR3 is also encoded by other DNA sequences in this sample. The chain uses TRBV19 and TRBJ2-7; TRBD1 is a possible D gene (5 bases). Trimming shortened V by 3 bases and J by 2 bases, and 11 bases separated the two germline ends. Germline-derived CDR1 and CDR2 are LNHDA and SQIVND (reference sequence). The CDR3 is made up of 14 amino acids. The CDR3 DNA follows: TGTGCCAGTAGTATCGGTACAGGAGCCTACGAGCAGTACTTC. Residues: CASSIGTGAYEQYF. Looking up the rest from reference TRBV19 and TRBJ2-7 gives the full variable domain: DGGITQSPKYLFRKEGQNVTLSCEQNLNHDAMYWYRQDPGQGLRLIYYSQIVNDFQKGDIAEGYSVSREKKESFPLTVTSAQKNPTAFYLCASSIGTGAYEQYFGPGTRLTVT.

The rearrangement links TRBV5-4 to TRBJ2-1, with 12 bases lining up with TRBD2. Germline CDR1 is SGHNT and CDR2 is YYREEE (reference sequence). This CDR3 is 17 amino acids long. J gave up 3 bases and V 1 base, and 5 bases lay outside the gene matches. Here the CDR3 DNA reads TGTGCCAGCAGCTTGCCCGGACTAGCGGGGAACTACAATGAGCAGTTCTTC. Its translation: CASSLPGLAGNYNEQFF.